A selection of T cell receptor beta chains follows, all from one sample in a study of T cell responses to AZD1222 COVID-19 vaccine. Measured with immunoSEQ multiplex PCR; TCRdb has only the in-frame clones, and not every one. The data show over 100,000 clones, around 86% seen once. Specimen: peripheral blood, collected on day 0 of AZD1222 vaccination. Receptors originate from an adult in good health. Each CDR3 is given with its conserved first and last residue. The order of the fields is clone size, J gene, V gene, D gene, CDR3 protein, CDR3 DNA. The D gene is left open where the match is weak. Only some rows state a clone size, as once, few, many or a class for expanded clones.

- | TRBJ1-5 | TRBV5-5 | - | CASSYDSHQPQHF | TGTGCCAGCAGCTATGACTCTCATCAGCCCCAGCATTTT
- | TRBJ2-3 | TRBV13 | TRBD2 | CASSGAGGGTDTQYF | TGTGCCAGCAGCGGAGCGGGGGGGGGCACAGATACGCAGTATTTT
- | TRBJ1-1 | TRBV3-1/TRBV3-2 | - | CASTGNTEAFF | TGTGCCAGCACAGGGAACACTGAAGCTTTCTTT
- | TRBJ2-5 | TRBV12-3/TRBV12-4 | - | CASSLLPGETQYF | TGTGCCAGCAGTTTGTTACCCGGGGAGACCCAGTACTTC
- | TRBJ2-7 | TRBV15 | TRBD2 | CATSSQAGDSSYEQYF | TGTGCCACCAGCTCCCAGGCGGGGGACTCGAGTTACGAGCAGTACTTC
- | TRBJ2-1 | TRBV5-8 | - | CASSTDSPSLNEQFF | TGTGCCAGCAGCACGGACAGCCCCTCATTGAATGAGCAGTTCTTC
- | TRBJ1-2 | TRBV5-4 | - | CASSTTTQTNYGYTF | TGTGCCAGCAGCACAACGACACAAACTAACTATGGCTACACCTTC
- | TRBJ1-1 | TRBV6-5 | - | CASSYSRAHTEAFF | TGTGCCAGCAGTTACTCTAGGGCGCACACTGAAGCTTTCTTT
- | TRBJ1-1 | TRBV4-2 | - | CASSQNSGVYTEAFF | TGTGCCAGCAGCCAAAACTCCGGGGTCTACACTGAAGCTTTCTTT
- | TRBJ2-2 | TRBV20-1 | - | CSATRMGELFF | TGCAGTGCTACCCGGATGGGGGAGCTGTTTTTT
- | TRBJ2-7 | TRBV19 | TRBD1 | CASSDPGQGLYEQYF | TGTGCCAGTAGTGACCCGGGACAGGGGCTGTACGAGCAGTACTTC
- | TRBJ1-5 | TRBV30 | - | CAWSVDGNPRGNQPQHF | TGTGCCTGGAGTGTGGATGGGAACCCTAGGGGCAATCAGCCCCAGCATTTT
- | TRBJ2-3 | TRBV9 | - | CASSVGGGRTDTQYF | TGTGCCAGCAGCGTAGGGGGGGGCCGGACAGATACGCAGTATTTT
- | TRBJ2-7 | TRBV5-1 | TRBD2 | CASSFLAGARTYEQYF | TGCGCCAGCAGCTTTTTAGCGGGGGCCCGAACCTACGAGCAGTACTTC
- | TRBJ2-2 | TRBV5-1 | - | CASSLRWGVAGELFF | TGCGCCAGCAGCTTGCGGTGGGGGGTAGCCGGGGAGCTGTTTTTT
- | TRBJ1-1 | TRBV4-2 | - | CASSQDPGIEAFF | TGTGCCAGCAGCCAAGATCCAGGTATTGAAGCTTTCTTT
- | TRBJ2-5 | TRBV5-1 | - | CASSPSLASETQYF | TGCGCCAGCAGCCCATCACTAGCTTCGGAGACCCAGTACTTC
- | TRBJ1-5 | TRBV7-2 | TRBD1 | CASSLDPGGMGQPQHF | TGTGCCAGCAGCCTAGACCCAGGGGGAATGGGTCAGCCCCAGCATTTT
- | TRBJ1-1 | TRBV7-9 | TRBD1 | CASSLFGTGPPNTEAFF | TGTGCCAGCAGCCTGTTTGGGACAGGGCCCCCGAACACTGAAGCTTTCTTT
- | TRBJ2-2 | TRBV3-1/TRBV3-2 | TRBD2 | CASSPGGGGTGELFF | TGTGCCAGCAGCCCCGGGGGGGGCGGAACCGGGGAGCTGTTTTTT
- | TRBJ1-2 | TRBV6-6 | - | CASSHREVAHGYTF | TGTGCCAGCAGTCACCGCGAGGTGGCTCACGGCTACACCTTC
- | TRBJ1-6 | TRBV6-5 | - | CASKMDSSPLHF | TGTGCCAGCAAAATGGACAGTTCACCCCTCCACTTT
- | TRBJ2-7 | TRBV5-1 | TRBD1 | CASSLNSGTGFDEQYF | TGCGCCAGCAGCTTGAATTCCGGGACAGGGTTCGACGAGCAGTACTTC
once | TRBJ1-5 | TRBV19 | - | CASTQGDQPQHF | TGTGCCAGTACACAGGGCGATCAGCCCCAGCATTTT
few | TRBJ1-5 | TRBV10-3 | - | CAISLGGGEGQPQHF | TGTGCCATCAGCCTCGGGGGGGGTGAGGGTCAGCCCCAGCATTTT
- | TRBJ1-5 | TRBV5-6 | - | CASSLGPGDHSNQPQHF | TGTGCCAGCAGCTTGGGTCCAGGGGACCATAGCAATCAGCCCCAGCATTTT
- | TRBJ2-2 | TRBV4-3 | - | CASSRETGLTTGELFF | TGCGCCAGCAGCCGCGAGACGGGACTGACCACCGGGGAGCTGTTTTTT
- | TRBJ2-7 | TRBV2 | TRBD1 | CASTTNRGDEQYF | TGTGCCAGCACAACAAACAGGGGTGATGAGCAGTACTTC
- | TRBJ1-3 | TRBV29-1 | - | CSAAQTGNTIYF | TGCAGCGCAGCACAGACCGGAAACACCATATATTTT
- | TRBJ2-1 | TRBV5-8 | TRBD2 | CASSLTLASGGYGNEQFF | TGTGCCAGCAGCTTAACTTTGGCTAGCGGGGGTTATGGCAATGAGCAGTTCTTC
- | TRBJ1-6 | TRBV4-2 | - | CASSQGLSGSSPLHF | TGTGCCAGCAGCCAAGGCCTCTCCGGATCGTCACCCCTCCACTTT
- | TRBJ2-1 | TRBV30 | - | CAWTLGGFGNEQFF | TGTGCCTGGACGCTAGGAGGCTTCGGGAATGAGCAGTTCTTC
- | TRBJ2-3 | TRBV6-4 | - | CASRDRGATDTQYF | TGTGCCAGCAGAGATCGGGGGGCCACAGATACGCAGTATTTT
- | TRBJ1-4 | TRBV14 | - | CASSQDRGATNEKLFF | TGTGCCAGCAGCCAAGATCGGGGCGCAACTAATGAAAAACTGTTTTTT
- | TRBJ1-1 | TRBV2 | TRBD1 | CASSKGQGAFESTEAFF | TGTGCCAGCAGCAAGGGACAGGGGGCCTTTGAGTCCACTGAAGCTTTCTTT
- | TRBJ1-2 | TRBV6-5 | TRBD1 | CASSYKGQGGAGYTF | TGTGCCAGCAGTTACAAGGGCCAGGGGGGCGCGGGCTACACCTTC
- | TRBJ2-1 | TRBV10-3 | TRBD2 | CAISALAGQINEQFF | TGTGCCATCAGCGCTCTAGCGGGGCAAATCAATGAGCAGTTCTTC
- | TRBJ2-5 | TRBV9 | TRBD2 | CASSVGGGAQETQYF | TGTGCCAGCAGCGTAGGCGGGGGGGCCCAAGAGACCCAGTACTTC
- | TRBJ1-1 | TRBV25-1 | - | CASSEWTGKAFF | TGTGCCAGCAGTGAATGGACCGGGAAAGCTTTCTTT
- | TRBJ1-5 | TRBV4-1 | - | CASSLRGNGNQPQHF | TGCGCCAGCAGCCTCAGAGGGAATGGCAATCAGCCCCAGCATTTT
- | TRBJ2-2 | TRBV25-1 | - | CASSAKGSKNTGELFF | TGTGCCAGCAGTGCGAAAGGGTCTAAGAACACCGGGGAGCTGTTTTTT
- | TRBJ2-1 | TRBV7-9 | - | CASSLPVGANEQFF | TGTGCCAGCAGCTTACCGGTAGGGGCTAATGAGCAGTTCTTC
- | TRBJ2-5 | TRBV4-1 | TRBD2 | CASSLRSGGLQAQETQYF | TGCGCCAGCAGCCTGAGAAGCGGGGGCCTTCAGGCCCAAGAGACCCAGTACTTC
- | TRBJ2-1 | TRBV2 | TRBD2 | CATATSGGHNEQFF | TGTGCCACCGCTACTAGCGGGGGTCACAATGAGCAGTTCTTC
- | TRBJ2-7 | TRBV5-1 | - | CASSRDPTGNSYEQYF | TGCGCCAGCAGCCGGGACCCGACAGGCAACTCCTACGAGCAGTACTTC
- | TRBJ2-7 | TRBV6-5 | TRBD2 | CASSRQSSGAYEQYF | TGCGCCAGCAGTAGACAAAGTAGCGGGGCCTACGAGCAGTACTTC
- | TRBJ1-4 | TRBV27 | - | CASTQRGGTNEKLFF | TGTGCCAGCACCCAAAGGGGGGGAACTAATGAAAAACTGTTTTTT
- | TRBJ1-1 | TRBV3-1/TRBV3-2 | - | CASSQDGGSGEAFF | TGTGCCAGCAGCCAAGATGGGGGGTCCGGTGAAGCTTTCTTT
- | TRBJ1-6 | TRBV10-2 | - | CASSEVRGAYNSPLHF | TGCGCCAGCAGTGAGGTCAGAGGTGCCTATAATTCACCCCTCCACTTT
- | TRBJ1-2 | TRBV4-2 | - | CASSQDRTPGDGYTF | TGTGCCAGCAGCCAAGACCGGACCCCCGGGGATGGCTACACCTTC
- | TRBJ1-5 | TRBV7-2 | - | CASSNYAGNNQPQHF | TGTGCCAGCAGCAACTATGCCGGGAACAATCAGCCCCAGCATTTT
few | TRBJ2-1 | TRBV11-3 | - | CASSSYYDEQFF | TGTGCCAGCAGCTCCTACTACGATGAGCAGTTCTTC
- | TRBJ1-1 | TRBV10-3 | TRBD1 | CAISPSRGVDRGLQRTEAFF | TGTGCCATCAGCCCCTCGAGAGGTGTGGACAGGGGCCTCCAGCGGACTGAAGCTTTCTTT
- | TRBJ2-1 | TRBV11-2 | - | CASSLVKEWNEQFF | TGTGCCAGCAGCTTAGTGAAGGAATGGAATGAGCAGTTCTTC